Below, 27 T cell receptor beta chains from the same sample are listed, as sequenced in a study of cytomegalovirus exposure and HLA in healthy donors. This table comes from immunoSEQ multiplex PCR, and its TCRdb copy is limited to in-frame clones, with some not included. There are tens of thousands of clones in the sample; roughly 90% occur only once, and roughly 3.8% lies in the top ten. The sequencing sample was made of PBMCs. The receptor set was obtained from a woman between 18 and 30 years old in good health and CMV-seropositive.

The chain recombines TRBV19 with TRBJ2-1, with D tentatively TRBD1 (6 bases). The CDR3 loop spans 15 amino acids. V was pared by 5 bases and J by 9 bases, with 20 bases between. The V gene's germline CDR1 is LNHDA and CDR2 SQIVND (reference sequence). The CDR3 DNA reads as TGTGCCAGTAGTCCTCGGGACACGGGCGCGGGTGAGCAGTTCTTC. It codes for CASSPRDTGAGEQFF.

This clone has only one observation. J is TRBJ1-5 and V is TRBV19; 10 nucleotides line up with TRBD1. The CDR3 covers 15 residues. Germline V gene data show CDR1 as LNHDA and CDR2 as SQIVND (reference sequence). J lost 7 bases, V lost 7 bases, and 10 bases had no gene match. Here the CDR3 reads CASTKTGGLGQPQHF. DNA of the CDR3: TGTGCCAGTACCAAGACAGGGGGCTTGGGCCAGCCCCAGCATTTT.

This rearrangement joins TRBV7-2 to TRBJ2-5, with D possibly being TRBD1 (6 bases). Trimming took off 5 bases at V and 7 bases at J, with 17 bases between the two ends. The CDR3 covers 14 residues. Germline assignment: CDR1 SGHTA and CDR2 FQGNSA. CDR3 bases: TGTGCCAGCAGCGAACGGACAGCCTATGCGACCCAGTACTTC. This encodes CASSERTAYATQYF.

Only a few counts were recorded for this clone. The chain carries TRBV6-5 and TRBJ1-1, with D tentatively TRBD1 (6 bases). CDR1 is MNHEY, CDR2 SVGAGI, per germline. The CDR3 is 15 residues long. V was clipped by 4 bases and J by 4 bases, with 16 bases between them. Written as DNA, the CDR3 is TGTGCCAGCAGTTCACAGGGTTTTGGGTTCACTGAAGCTTTCTTT. This sequence encodes CASSSQGFGFTEAFF.

The rearrangement links TRBV27 to TRBJ2-1, with 10 bases matching TRBD1. Germline assignment: CDR1 MNHEY and CDR2 SMNVEV (reference sequence). Trimming at V came to 0 bases and at J to 4 bases, leaving 0 bases not matched to a gene. CDR3 length equals 15 residues. The CDR3 nucleotides read TGTGCCAGCAGTTTATCGGGACAGGGGTACAATGAGCAGTTCTTC. It is translated as CASSLSGQGYNEQFF.

The chain carries TRBV25-1 and TRBJ1-1; D uncertain. This CDR3 is built from 12 residues. V lost 7 bases, J lost 3 bases, and 9 bases lay in between. Germline V lookup: CDR1 MGHDK, CDR2 SYGVNS. In DNA, the CDR3 is TGTGCCAGCAATGAGGGAGACACTGAAGCTTTCTTT. This translates into CASNEGDTEAFF.

In its sample, this clone is medium-sized. The rearrangement links TRBV6-4 to TRBJ2-2; D might be TRBD1 (5 bases). CDR3 length equals 14 residues. Germline V lookup: CDR1 MRHNA, CDR2 SNTAGT. The V end lost 0 bases, the J end lost 3 bases, and 5 bases lay between the germline ends. CDR3: CASSDSQDTGELFF. CDR3 nucleotides: TGTGCCAGCAGTGACTCACAGGACACCGGGGAGCTGTTTTTT.

The J gene is TRBJ2-7, the V gene TRBV25-1; unclear D gene. The CDR3 runs 15 residues. Per the germline V gene, CDR1 is MGHDK and CDR2 is SYGVNS. V was shortened by 1 base and J by 0 bases, with 10 bases between the two germline ends. Here the CDR3 reads CASSESTLRSYEQYF. The CDR3 nucleotides read TGTGCCAGCAGTGAATCGACATTACGCTCCTACGAGCAGTACTTC.

V gene TRBV29-1 combines with J gene TRBJ2-1; TRBD1 matches 7 bases. The CDR3 is made up of 14 amino acids. Germline CDR1 reads SQVTM; CDR2 reads ANQGSEA. Trimming removed 6 bases from V and 2 bases from J; junction bases left unmatched: 7. This chain's CDR3 is CSVAGGITYNEQFF. Written as DNA, the CDR3 is TGCAGCGTCGCAGGGGGTATCACCTACAATGAGCAGTTCTTC.

This rearrangement joins TRBV10-3 to TRBJ2-7; D is possibly TRBD1 (6 bases). Germline-derived CDR1 and CDR2 are ENHRY and SYGVKD. The CDR3 is made up of 15 amino acids. Deletions cut 3 bases from V and 0 bases from J, with 12 bases between. The CDR3 region has the DNA TGTGCCATCAGTGACCTCGGACAGAGCTCCTACGAGCAGTACTTC. This encodes CAISDLGQSSYEQYF.

The chain is built from TRBV30 and TRBJ2-7; 10 bases map to TRBD1. The CDR3 runs 13 residues. CDR1 is GTSNPN and CDR2 is SVGIG in the germline V gene (reference sequence). V was pared by 5 bases and J by 2 bases, with 3 bases of the junction left unmatched. DNA for the CDR3: TGTGCCTGGGGAGGGACAGGGGCCTACGAGCAGTACTTC. It yields the protein CAWGGTGAYEQYF.

The gene calls are TRBV10-2 and TRBJ2-7; 9 bases are shared with TRBD2. The germline V gene encodes CDR1 WSHSY and CDR2 SAAADI. The V gene end was trimmed by 7 bases and the J gene end by 1 base; junction bases not matched to a gene: 5. The CDR3 length is 14 residues. The CDR3 loop is CASTERGVSYEQYF. In DNA, the CDR3 is TGCGCCAGCACAGAGCGGGGGGTTTCCTACGAGCAGTACTTC.

Judged by abundance, this clone is large. CDR3 in amino acids: CASSQVLRGRVDEQYF. In DNA, the CDR3 is TGCGCCAGCAGCCAAGTTCTCAGGGGGCGGGTCGACGAGCAGTACTTC. The chain employs TRBV4-1 and TRBJ2-7; TRBD1 matches at 8 bases. Germline CDR1 reads MGHRA; CDR2 reads YSYEKL. The CDR3 has 16 residues. Trimming took 1 base from V and 5 from J; bases not matched to a gene: 10.

This clone was seen a few times. The chain uses TRBV11-1 and TRBJ2-7, with TRBD1 as a possible D gene (6 bases). This CDR3 has 13 residues. The ends were cut back, 1 base at V and 5 bases at J, with 9 bases in the middle. Germline assignment: CDR1 SGHAT and CDR2 FQDESV (reference sequence). The CDR3 DNA follows: TGTGCCAGCAGCTTAGTTCAGGGGAACGAGCAGTACTTC. The encoded protein is CASSLVQGNEQYF. Using reference TRBV11-1 and TRBJ2-7 for the parts outside the CDR3, the full variable domain is EAEVAQSPRYKITEKSQAVAFWCDPISGHATLYWYRQILGQGPELLVQFQDESVVDDSQLPKDRFSAERLKGVDSTLKIQPAELGDSAMYLCASSLVQGNEQYFGPGTRLTVT.

The chain employs TRBV7-9 and TRBJ2-1; 9 positions match TRBD2. Germline CDR1 is SEHNR and CDR2 is FQNEAQ (reference sequence). The trim removed 5 bases at V and 4 bases at J, leaving 3 bases unmatched. This CDR3 comprises 14 residues. CDR3 DNA sequence: TGTGCCAGCAGCCCGGGACTAGCTTACAATGAGCAGTTCTTC. It codes for CASSPGLAYNEQFF.

The chain is built from TRBV5-4 and TRBJ1-2; perhaps TRBD1 as D (5 bases). V gave up 0 bases and J gave up 8 bases, with 11 bases separating them. From germline, CDR1 is SGHNT and CDR2 YYREEE (reference sequence). The CDR3 runs to 13 residues. The CDR3 sequence: CASSLVGGSGYTF. The CDR3 region has the DNA TGTGCCAGCAGCTTGGTTGGGGGGTCCGGCTACACCTTC.

The V gene is TRBV9, the J gene TRBJ2-7; 9 positions agree with TRBD1. Germline values: CDR1 SGDLS, CDR2 YYNGEE. Losses at the gene ends were 4 bases for V and 3 bases for J; bases not matched to a gene: 11. The CDR3 is 16 residues long. The CDR3 reads CASSIRSGTGHYEQYF. The CDR3 bases are TGTGCCAGCAGCATAAGGTCCGGGACAGGGCACTACGAGCAGTACTTC.

This chain links TRBV28 with TRBJ2-7; 11 bases agree with TRBD1. Trimming took 8 bases from V and 7 from J; bases not matched to a gene: 4. CDR3 length equals 12 residues. CDR1 and CDR2 (germline): MDHEN, SYDVKM. CDR3 sequence (DNA): TGTGCCAGCGGGACAGGGGGTGGAGAGCAGTACTTC. Residues: CASGTGGGEQYF. The full variable domain, in which reference TRBV28 and TRBJ2-7 provide the parts outside the CDR3, is DVKVTQSSRYLVKRTGEKVFLECVQDMDHENMFWYRQDPGLGLRLIYFSYDVKMKEKGDIPEGYSVSREKKERFSLILESASTNQTSMYLCASGTGGGEQYFGPGTRLTVT.

CDR3 in amino acids: CASRASRGSGNTIYF. DNA of the CDR3: TGTGCCAGCAGGGCCAGTAGGGGCTCTGGAAACACCATATATTTT. The chain is built from TRBV28 and TRBJ1-3, with a tentative D call TRBD1 (5 bases). Germline V gene sequence: CDR1 MDHEN, CDR2 SYDVKM. The CDR3 totals 15 residues. Trimming shortened V by 6 bases and J by 0 bases, and 12 bases separated the two germline ends.

The rearrangement links TRBV14 to TRBJ2-5, with a weak D call TRBD1 (6 bases). Trimming left V 0 bases short and J 5 bases short, with 13 bases between. This CDR3 contains 15 residues. The V gene's germline CDR1 is SGHDN and CDR2 FVKESK. The CDR3 nucleotides read TGTGCCAGCAGCCAAGATGGGGGCAGGTTGGAGACCCAGTACTTC. Translating it yields CASSQDGGRLETQYF.

The rearrangement joins TRBV6-6 to TRBJ2-5; D ambiguous. Germline V CDR1 and CDR2: MNHNY, SVGAGI (reference sequence). Trimming removed 0 bases from V and 1 base from J, with 6 bases in between. The CDR3 runs 14 residues. DNA of the CDR3: TGTGCCAGCAGTTACTCGAACAGCCAAGAGACCCAGTACTTC. This encodes CASSYSNSQETQYF.

This rearrangement joins TRBV9 to TRBJ2-2, with TRBD1 identical over 10 bases. The CDR3 extends over 16 amino acids. Germline V CDR1 and CDR2: SGDLS, YYNGEE. With 6 bases clipped from V and 4 bases from J, the junction kept 9 bases outside the gene matches. The CDR3 nucleotides read TGTGCCAGCACCGGAGGACAGGGGGAACTCACCGGGGAGCTGTTTTTT. Translating it yields CASTGGQGELTGELFF.

The chain has TRBV2 and TRBJ2-1; possibly TRBD1 for D (6 bases). CDR3 size: 15 residues. V shed 4 bases and J shed 2 bases, with 12 bases lying between them. CDR1 SNHLY and CDR2 FYNNEI come from the germline V gene. The CDR3 DNA reads TGTGCCAGCAGTGTAGAGGGGGTCACCTACAATGAGCAGTTCTTC. Its protein is CASSVEGVTYNEQFF.

Concerning this clone: A junction boundary mismatches the germline segment, possibly from a read error. Different DNA sequences within this sample yield the same CDR3. V and J are TRBV11-2 and TRBJ2-2; D might be TRBD2 (5 bases). Germline loops: CDR1 SGHAT, CDR2 FQNNGV. The CDR3 is made up of 18 amino acids. CDR3 sequence (DNA): TGTGCCAGCAGCCCTATTGTCGCCGGGGATTCGAACACCGGGGAGTTGTTTTTT. Translation gives CASSPIVAGDSNTGELFF.

This clone was observed a few times. The chain employs TRBV5-6 and TRBJ1-4, with TRBD1 matching 8 bases. The J segment lost 2 bases and the V segment lost 5 bases, leaving 14 bases of the junction unmatched. Germline V gene sequence: CDR1 SGHDT, CDR2 YYEEEE. The CDR3 sequence is 18 residues long. CDR3 protein: CASSTRRQGIGTNEKLFF. CDR3 coding DNA: TGTGCCAGCAGTACCCGACGACAGGGGATCGGTACTAATGAAAAACTGTTTTTT.

The chain recombines TRBV7-2 with TRBJ2-3; TRBD2 matches 8 bases. V gave up 5 bases and J gave up 3 bases; unmatched junction bases: 16. The germline V gene encodes CDR1 SGHTA and CDR2 FQGNSA. This CDR3 has 18 amino acids. The CDR3 region is CASSRGTPAGVWTDTQYF. The CDR3 nucleotides read TGTGCCAGCAGCCGAGGTACTCCAGCGGGGGTATGGACAGATACGCAGTATTTT. The full variable domain, with the rest looked up from reference TRBV7-2 and TRBJ2-3, is GAGVSQSPSNKVTEKGKDVELRCDPISGHTALYWYRQSLGQGLEFLIYFQGNSAPDKSGLPSDRFSAERTGGSVSTLTIQRTQQEDSAVYLCASSRGTPAGVWTDTQYFGPGTRLTVL.

This clone was observed a single time. The J gene is TRBJ2-7, the V gene TRBV6-1; weak D call: TRBD1 (6 bases). The CDR3 contains 14 residues. V lost 5 bases, J lost 0 bases, and 11 bases lay in between. The germline CDR1 and CDR2 sequences are MNHNS and SASEGT. In nucleotides, the CDR3 is TGTGCCAGCAGTTCCCGGGACACCTCCTACGAGCAGTACTTC. It translates to CASSSRDTSYEQYF.